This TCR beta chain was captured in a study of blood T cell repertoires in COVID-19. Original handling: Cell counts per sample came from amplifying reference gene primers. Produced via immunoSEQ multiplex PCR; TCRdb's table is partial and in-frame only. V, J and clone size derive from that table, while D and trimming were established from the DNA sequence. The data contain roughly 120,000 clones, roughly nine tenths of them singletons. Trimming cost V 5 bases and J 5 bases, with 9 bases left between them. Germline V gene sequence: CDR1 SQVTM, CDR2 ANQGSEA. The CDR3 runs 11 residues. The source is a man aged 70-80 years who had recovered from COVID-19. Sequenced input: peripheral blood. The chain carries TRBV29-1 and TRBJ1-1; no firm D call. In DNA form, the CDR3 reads TGCAGCGTTTCTGACACTACTGAAGCTTTCTTT. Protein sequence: CSVSDTTEAFF.